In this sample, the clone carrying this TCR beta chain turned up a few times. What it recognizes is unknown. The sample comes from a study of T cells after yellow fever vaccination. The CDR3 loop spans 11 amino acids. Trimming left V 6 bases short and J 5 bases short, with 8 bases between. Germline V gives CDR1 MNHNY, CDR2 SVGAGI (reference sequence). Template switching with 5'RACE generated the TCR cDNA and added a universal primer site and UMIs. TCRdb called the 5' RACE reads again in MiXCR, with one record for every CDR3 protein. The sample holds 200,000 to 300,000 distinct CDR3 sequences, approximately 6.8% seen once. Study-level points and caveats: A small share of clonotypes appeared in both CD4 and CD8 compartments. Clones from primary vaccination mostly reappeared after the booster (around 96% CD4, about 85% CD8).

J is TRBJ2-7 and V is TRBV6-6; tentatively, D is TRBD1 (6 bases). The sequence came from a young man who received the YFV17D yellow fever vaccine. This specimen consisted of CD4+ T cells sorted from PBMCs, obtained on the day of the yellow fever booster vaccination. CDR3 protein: CASRRGNEQYF. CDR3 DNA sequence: TGTGCCAGCAGAAGGGGGAACGAGCAGTACTTC.